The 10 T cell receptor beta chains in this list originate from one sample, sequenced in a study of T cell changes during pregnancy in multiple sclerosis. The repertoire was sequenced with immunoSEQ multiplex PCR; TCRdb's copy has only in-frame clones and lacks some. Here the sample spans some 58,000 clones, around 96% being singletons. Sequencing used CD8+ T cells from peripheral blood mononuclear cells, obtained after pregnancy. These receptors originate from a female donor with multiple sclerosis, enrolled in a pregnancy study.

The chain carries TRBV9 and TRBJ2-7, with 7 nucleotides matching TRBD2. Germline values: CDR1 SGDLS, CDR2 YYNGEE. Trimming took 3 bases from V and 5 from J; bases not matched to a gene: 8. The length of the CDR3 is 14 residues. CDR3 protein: CASSAGGGSHEQYF. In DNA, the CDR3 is TGTGCCAGCAGCGCGGGAGGAGGGTCCCACGAGCAGTACTTC.

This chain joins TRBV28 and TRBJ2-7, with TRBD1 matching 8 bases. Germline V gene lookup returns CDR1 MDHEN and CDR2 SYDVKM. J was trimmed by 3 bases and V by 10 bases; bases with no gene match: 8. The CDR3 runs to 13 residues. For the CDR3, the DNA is TGTGCCACAGGAGCCGGGACAGGCTACGAGCAGTACTTC. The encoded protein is CATGAGTGYEQYF.

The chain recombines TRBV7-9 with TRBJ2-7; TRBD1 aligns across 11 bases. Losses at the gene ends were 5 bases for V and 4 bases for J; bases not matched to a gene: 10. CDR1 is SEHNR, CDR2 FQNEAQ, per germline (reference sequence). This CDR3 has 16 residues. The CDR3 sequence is CASSLLAGQGVYEQYF. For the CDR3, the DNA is TGTGCCAGCAGCCTCCTTGCGGGACAGGGGGTTTACGAGCAGTACTTC.

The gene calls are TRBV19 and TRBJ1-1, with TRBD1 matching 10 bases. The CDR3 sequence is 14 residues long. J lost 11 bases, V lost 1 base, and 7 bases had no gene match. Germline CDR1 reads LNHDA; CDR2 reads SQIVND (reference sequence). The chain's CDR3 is CASSIAGTGVGAFF. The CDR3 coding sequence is TGTGCCAGTAGTATAGCGGGGACAGGGGTCGGGGCTTTCTTT.

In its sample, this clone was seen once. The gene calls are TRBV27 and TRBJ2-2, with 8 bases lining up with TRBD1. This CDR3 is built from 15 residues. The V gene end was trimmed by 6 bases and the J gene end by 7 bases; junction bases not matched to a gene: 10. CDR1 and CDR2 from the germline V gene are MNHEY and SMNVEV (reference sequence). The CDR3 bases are TGTGCCAGCAGCCCCATCACAGGGGGTGGCGGGGAGCTGTTTTTT. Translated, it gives CASSPITGGGGELFF.

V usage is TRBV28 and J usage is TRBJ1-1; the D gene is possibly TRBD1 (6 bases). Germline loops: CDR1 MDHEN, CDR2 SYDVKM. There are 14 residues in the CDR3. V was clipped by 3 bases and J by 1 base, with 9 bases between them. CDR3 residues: CASSFGQTNTEAFF. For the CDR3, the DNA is TGTGCCAGCAGTTTCGGACAGACGAACACTGAAGCTTTCTTT. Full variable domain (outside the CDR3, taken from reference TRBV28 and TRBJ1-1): DVKVTQSSRYLVKRTGEKVFLECVQDMDHENMFWYRQDPGLGLRLIYFSYDVKMKEKGDIPEGYSVSREKKERFSLILESASTNQTSMYLCASSFGQTNTEAFFGQGTRLTVV.

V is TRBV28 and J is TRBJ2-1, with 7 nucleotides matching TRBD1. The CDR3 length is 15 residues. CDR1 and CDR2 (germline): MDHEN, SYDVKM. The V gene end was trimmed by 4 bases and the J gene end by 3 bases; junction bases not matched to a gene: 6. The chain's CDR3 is CASSSRQGDYNEQFF. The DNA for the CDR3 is TGTGCCAGCAGTTCGCGACAGGGAGACTACAATGAGCAGTTCTTC.

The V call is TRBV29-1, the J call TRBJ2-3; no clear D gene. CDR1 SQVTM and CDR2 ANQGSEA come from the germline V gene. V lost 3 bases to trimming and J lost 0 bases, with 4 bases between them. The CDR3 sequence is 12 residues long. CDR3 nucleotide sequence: TGCAGCGTTGAGAGGAGCACAGATACGCAGTATTTT. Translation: CSVERSTDTQYF.

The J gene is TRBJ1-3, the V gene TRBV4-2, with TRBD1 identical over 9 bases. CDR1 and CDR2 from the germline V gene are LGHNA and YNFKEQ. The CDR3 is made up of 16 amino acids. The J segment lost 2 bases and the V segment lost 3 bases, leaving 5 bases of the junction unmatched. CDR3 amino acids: CASSQVTGGPGNTIYF. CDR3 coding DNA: TGTGCCAGCAGCCAGGTGACAGGGGGGCCTGGAAACACCATATATTTT.

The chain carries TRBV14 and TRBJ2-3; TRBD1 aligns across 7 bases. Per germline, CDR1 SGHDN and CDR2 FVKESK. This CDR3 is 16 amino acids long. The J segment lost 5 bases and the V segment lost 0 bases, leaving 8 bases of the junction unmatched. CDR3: CASSQDSTGREDTQYF. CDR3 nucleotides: TGTGCCAGCAGCCAAGATTCGACAGGGAGAGAAGATACGCAGTATTTT.